Below, 22 T cell receptor beta chains from the same sample are listed, as sequenced in a study of T cell changes during pregnancy in multiple sclerosis. Some clones are missing from TCRdb's copy, which holds only in-frame ones; the method was immunoSEQ multiplex PCR. The table has 35,000 to 45,000 clones, around 90% seen once; the top ten hold about 0.6%. The sequences come from CD4+ T cells from peripheral blood mononuclear cells, collected in the first trimester of pregnancy. The receptors were sampled from a female donor with multiple sclerosis, enrolled in a pregnancy study.

The chain employs TRBV5-5 and TRBJ2-2; 9 bases align to TRBD1. V lost 2 bases to trimming and J lost 6 bases; unmatched junction nucleotides: 5. Germline CDR1 reads SGHKS; CDR2 reads YYEKEE (reference sequence). This CDR3 comprises 15 residues. The CDR3 bases are TGTGCCAGCAGCTTAGGGACAGGGATGGCCGGGGAGCTGTTTTTT. Translated: CASSLGTGMAGELFF.

The chain employs TRBV11-2 and TRBJ1-3; perhaps TRBD1 as D (6 bases). The CDR3 sequence is 15 residues long. Between the trimmed V and J ends, which lost 4 bases and 8 bases, there was a span of 18 bases. CDR1 and CDR2 from the germline V gene are SGHAT and FQNNGV. CDR3 in DNA: TGTGCCAGCAGCTCCCTGAGGGGGGGACCTCACACCATATATTTT. It specifies CASSSLRGGPHTIYF.

The rearrangement joins TRBV30 to TRBJ2-1; 15 bases fit TRBD2. The CDR3 has 16 residues. CDR1 is GTSNPN and CDR2 is SVGIG in the germline V gene (reference sequence). V shed 2 bases, J shed 8 bases, and the junction held 7 bases outside the gene matches. The CDR3 region has the DNA TGTGCCTGGAGTACACGGACTAGCGGGAGGGTGTATGAGCAGTTCTTC. It is translated as CAWSTRTSGRVYEQFF.

The genes are TRBV5-5 and TRBJ2-5; 11 bases align to TRBD2. The CDR3 covers 15 residues. CDR1 SGHKS and CDR2 YYEKEE come from the germline V gene (reference sequence). J lost 4 bases, V lost 0 bases, and 2 bases had no gene match. The chain's CDR3 is CASSLGLAGGETQYF. As DNA, the CDR3 is TGTGCCAGCAGCTTGGGCCTAGCGGGGGGAGAGACCCAGTACTTC.

The chain links TRBV28 to TRBJ2-2; 7 bases match TRBD2. Trimming took 3 bases from V and 2 from J; bases not matched to a gene: 3. Germline V gene sequence: CDR1 MDHEN, CDR2 SYDVKM. This CDR3 region has 15 residues. CDR3 sequence: CASSLGGGNTGELFF. In DNA form, the CDR3 reads TGTGCCAGCAGTTTGGGGGGGGGTAACACCGGGGAGCTGTTTTTT.

The chain combines TRBV7-6 with TRBJ2-7, with a weak D call TRBD1 (6 bases). The germline V gene has CDR1 SGHVS and CDR2 FNYEAQ. Trimming took 5 bases from V and 7 from J, leaving 21 bases between them. The CDR3 runs 15 residues. CDR3 sequence reads: CASSPGVDSLGEQYF. CDR3 DNA: TGTGCCAGCAGCCCGGGTGTGGACAGCCTGGGGGAGCAGTACTTC.

This clone was counted a single time. The gene calls are TRBV28 and TRBJ1-4, with D perhaps TRBD1 (5 bases). The CDR3 sequence is 15 residues long. Trimming took off 4 bases at V and 3 bases at J, with 12 bases between the two ends. Germline V gene sequence: CDR1 MDHEN, CDR2 SYDVKM. CDR3 amino acids: CASSSPGVANEKLFF. The CDR3 region has the DNA TGTGCCAGCAGTTCCCCGGGGGTCGCTAATGAAAAACTGTTTTTT.

V usage is TRBV5-6 and J usage is TRBJ2-1, with 7 bases that match TRBD1. V shed 4 bases, J shed 8 bases, and the junction held 9 bases outside the gene matches. Germline loops: CDR1 SGHDT, CDR2 YYEEEE. The CDR3 runs 14 residues. This CDR3 reads CASSNPNRGDEQFF. DNA of the CDR3: TGTGCCAGCAGCAACCCAAACAGGGGCGATGAGCAGTTCTTC.

This sequence joins TRBV5-1 and TRBJ2-5; D gene uncertain. CDR1 is SGHRS and CDR2 is YFSETQ in the germline V gene. V lost 5 bases and J lost 0, with 14 bases in between. This CDR3 has 15 amino acids. The CDR3 coding sequence is TGCGCCAGCAGTGAGGCTGGTAAAAACCAAGAGACCCAGTACTTC. Protein: CASSEAGKNQETQYF.

The genes are TRBV2 and TRBJ2-3, with TRBD2 matching 7 bases. The germline gives CDR1 SNHLY, CDR2 FYNNEI. The CDR3 is 14 amino acids. Trimming cost V 10 bases and J 2 bases; bases outside gene matches: 9. The CDR3 DNA sequence: TGTGCCACCATTGGGGGGGGGTCCACAGATACGCAGTATTTT. This sequence encodes CATIGGGSTDTQYF. Using reference TRBV2 and TRBJ2-3 for the parts outside the CDR3, the full variable domain is EPEVTQTPSHQVTQMGQEVILRCVPISNHLYFYWYRQILGQKVEFLVSFYNNEISEKSEIFDDQFSVERPDGSNFTLKIRSTKLEDSAMYFCATIGGGSTDTQYFGPGTRLTVL.

This chain links TRBV15 with TRBJ2-7; D remains unclear. CDR1 and CDR2 from the germline V gene are LNHNV and YYDKDF (reference sequence). Trimming took 0 bases from V and 6 from J, leaving 9 bases between them. The CDR3 is 13 amino acids. CDR3 sequence reads: CATSRDWQAEQYF. The CDR3 coding sequence is TGTGCCACCAGCAGAGATTGGCAGGCCGAGCAGTACTTC.

The chain carries TRBV2 and TRBJ1-4, with D maybe TRBD1 (6 bases). The CDR3 is 12 residues long. Germline V CDR1 and CDR2: SNHLY, FYNNEI. Trimming took 7 bases from V and 8 from J, leaving 11 bases between them. CDR3 amino acids: CASTDSLEKLFF. The CDR3 DNA follows: TGTGCCAGCACGGACAGCCTCGAAAAACTGTTTTTT.

The chain joins TRBV23-1 to TRBJ1-3; D possibly corresponds to TRBD1 (5 bases). TRBV23-1 is known as an ORF, though its function is uncertain. Trimming stripped 2 bases from V and 2 bases from J, with 16 bases between. The CDR3 loop spans 17 amino acids. For the CDR3, the DNA is TGCGCCAGCAGTCAACCAATCGGGGGTCTAACTGGAAACACCATATATTTT. This gives the protein CASSQPIGGLTGNTIYF.

The chain recombines TRBV2 with TRBJ2-1; TRBD2 aligns across 9 bases. Losses at the gene ends were 2 bases for V and 7 bases for J; bases not matched to a gene: 6. CDR1 is SNHLY and CDR2 is FYNNEI in the germline V gene. The CDR3 loop spans 15 amino acids. The CDR3 DNA sequence: TGTGCCAGCAGTGAATTAGCGGGAGAAGCAAATGAGCAGTTCTTC. It translates to CASSELAGEANEQFF.

This chain joins TRBV10-3 and TRBJ2-3; 10 bases fit TRBD2. V trimming: 0 bases; J trimming: 0 bases; junction bases outside the gene matches: 3. CDR3 size: 17 residues. Germline CDR1 is ENHRY and CDR2 is SYGVKD. CDR3 in DNA: TGTGCCATCAGTGAGTCGGCTAGCGGGGGAAGCACAGATACGCAGTATTTT. As protein: CAISESASGGSTDTQYF.

This chain links TRBV4-2 with TRBJ2-7; 8 nucleotides match TRBD2. CDR1 and CDR2 from the germline V gene are LGHNA and YNFKEQ. V lost 0 bases, J lost 1 base, and 5 bases stayed unmatched. The CDR3 consists of 16 residues. CDR3 residues: CASSQDRAGVSYEQYF. The CDR3 DNA reads as TGTGCCAGCAGCCAAGATCGAGCGGGAGTGTCCTACGAGCAGTACTTC.

This clone occurred once. V usage is TRBV7-6 and J usage is TRBJ2-2; TRBD2 matches at 9 bases. Germline V gene sequence: CDR1 SGHVS, CDR2 FNYEAQ. The CDR3 length is 16 residues. Trimming removed 5 bases from V and 6 bases from J; junction bases left unmatched: 10. The CDR3 DNA follows: TGTGCCAGCAGCCCCGGGGCGGGAGGGCCCCCCGGGGAGCTGTTTTTT. This gives the protein CASSPGAGGPPGELFF.

The chain joins TRBV19 to TRBJ2-7, with TRBD2 identical over 7 bases. J gave up 4 bases and V 1 base, and 7 bases lay outside the gene matches. Germline V gene data show CDR1 as LNHDA and CDR2 as SQIVND (reference sequence). The CDR3 is made up of 15 amino acids. In DNA form, the CDR3 reads TGTGCCAGTAGTATAGGTCGCGGGAGCTCGTACGAGCAGTACTTC. This encodes CASSIGRGSSYEQYF.

The chain is built from TRBV5-1 and TRBJ1-2; D may be TRBD1 (5 bases). The CDR3 has 13 residues. From germline, CDR1 is SGHRS and CDR2 YFSETQ. The V and J ends lost 2 bases and 6 bases respectively, with 11 bases between them. The CDR3 DNA follows: TGCGCCAGCAGCTTTGGGGGGGTTGATGGCTACACCTTC. Protein product: CASSFGGVDGYTF.

The rearrangement joins TRBV19 to TRBJ2-5; D is unclear. The CDR3 loop spans 13 amino acids. V lost 4 bases, J lost 0 bases, and 6 bases lay in between. Germline values: CDR1 LNHDA, CDR2 SQIVND (reference sequence). The CDR3 DNA sequence: TGTGCCAGTAGTAAGACATACCAAGAGACCCAGTACTTC. It codes for CASSKTYQETQYF.

Only one count was recorded for this clone. The chain employs TRBV7-2 and TRBJ2-1; 10 positions agree with TRBD2. V trimming: 1 base; J trimming: 12 bases; junction bases outside the gene matches: 3. The CDR3 is made up of 13 amino acids. Germline CDR1 and CDR2: SGHTA and FQGNSA. The CDR3: CASSLGRTSGQFF. The CDR3 region has the DNA TGTGCCAGCAGCTTAGGCCGGACTAGCGGGCAGTTCTTC.

This chain connects TRBV19 to TRBJ1-4; 7 bases align to TRBD1. Losses at the gene ends were 5 bases for V and 4 bases for J; bases not matched to a gene: 7. Germline V gene data show CDR1 as LNHDA and CDR2 as SQIVND (reference sequence). There are 15 residues in the CDR3. The CDR3 loop is CASSDSGTVNEKLFF. CDR3 bases: TGTGCCAGTAGTGACTCCGGGACAGTTAATGAAAAACTGTTTTTT. Based on the CDR3 plus reference TRBV19 and TRBJ1-4, the full variable domain is DGGITQSPKYLFRKEGQNVTLSCEQNLNHDAMYWYRQDPGQGLRLIYYSQIVNDFQKGDIAEGYSVSREKKESFPLTVTSAQKNPTAFYLCASSDSGTVNEKLFFGSGTQLSVL.